Below, 10 T cell receptor beta chains from the same sample are listed, as sequenced in a study of beta chain features in type 1 diabetes. The entirety of the isolated RNA underwent reverse transcription, so expressed TCRB transcripts were sequenced. This table comes from immunoSEQ multiplex PCR, and its TCRdb copy is limited to in-frame clones, with some not included. This table has some 400,000 clones, about 14% appearing once. Sequenced: naive CD4+ T cells from blood. Every receptor here comes from a woman in her late teens or twenties in good health.

This clone has only a few counts. This specimen includes other DNA sequences encoding the same CDR3. The CDR3 bases are TGCAGCGTTCGTCAGGGGACGAACACCGGGGAGCTGTTTTTT. As protein: CSVRQGTNTGELFF. The genes are TRBV29-1 and TRBJ2-2, with a weak D call TRBD1 (6 bases). This CDR3 is built from 14 residues. Germline CDR1 reads SQVTM; CDR2 reads ANQGSEA. Trimming pared 5 bases from V and 0 bases from J, leaving 10 bases between.

This chain connects TRBV7-2 to TRBJ2-7, with TRBD2 identical over 7 bases. CDR3 length equals 15 residues. The V and J ends lost 6 bases and 3 bases, in that order; junction bases with no gene match: 11. Per germline, CDR1 SGHTA and CDR2 FQGNSA. Here the CDR3 reads CASSSRGGNIYEQYF. The CDR3 DNA sequence: TGTGCCAGCAGTTCTAGGGGAGGGAATATCTACGAGCAGTACTTC. Full variable domain (outside the CDR3, taken from reference TRBV7-2 and TRBJ2-7): GAGVSQSPSNKVTEKGKDVELRCDPISGHTALYWYRQSLGQGLEFLIYFQGNSAPDKSGLPSDRFSAERTGGSVSTLTIQRTQQEDSAVYLCASSSRGGNIYEQYFGPGTRLTVT.

This clone has more than one count but fewer than ten. The V call is TRBV29-1, the J call TRBJ2-1; D perhaps matches TRBD1 (8 bases). V lost 6 bases to trimming and J lost 7 bases, with 16 bases between them. Germline-derived CDR1 and CDR2 are SQVTM and ANQGSEA. This CDR3 has 13 residues. In DNA, the CDR3 is TGCAGCGTGGACCTACAGGGGGGGAATGAGCAGTTCTTC. Translation gives CSVDLQGGNEQFF.

This clone was counted between two and nine times. Other DNA sequences in this sample translate to the same CDR3. The chain combines TRBV5-1 with TRBJ2-3; 11 nucleotides match TRBD1. CDR3 size: 14 residues. After removal of 4 bases from V and 4 bases from J, the junction contained 2 bases not matched to a gene. Germline lookup yields CDR1 SGHRS and CDR2 YFSETQ. In nucleotides, the CDR3 is TGCGCCAGCAGCCCGGGACAGGGGGCAGATACGCAGTATTTT. Protein: CASSPGQGADTQYF.

The rearrangement uses TRBV29-1 and TRBJ2-1; TRBD1 might be the D (6 bases). The CDR3 is 13 residues long. The germline gives CDR1 SQVTM, CDR2 ANQGSEA. Trimming took off 7 bases at V and 6 bases at J, with 16 bases between the two ends. The CDR3 DNA reads as TGCAGCGCAAACCGACAGGACCGCAATGAGCAGTTCTTC. It is translated as CSANRQDRNEQFF.

This sequence joins TRBV5-4 and TRBJ2-7, with 10 bases that match TRBD2. This CDR3 comprises 15 residues. The ends lost 0 bases at V and 0 bases at J; junction bases unmatched: 0. Germline CDR1 is SGHNT and CDR2 is YYREEE (reference sequence). CDR3 amino acids: CASSLASGGSYEQYF. Here the CDR3 DNA reads TGTGCCAGCAGCTTGGCTAGCGGGGGCTCCTACGAGCAGTACTTC.

In this sample, this clone turned up a few times. Sequence at one end of the junction differs from germline and may be a read error. The chain uses TRBV6-5 and TRBJ2-1; 7 nucleotides match TRBD2. CDR1 and CDR2 (germline): MNHEY, SVGAGI. CDR3 length: 13 residues. The CDR3 here is CAISPRGDNEQFF. As DNA, the CDR3 is TGTGCCATCAGTCCCCGGGGGGACAATGAGCAGTTCTTC.

This clone came up a few times. The genes are TRBV7-2 and TRBJ2-3; 8 bases agree with TRBD2. After removal of 2 bases from V and 8 bases from J, the junction contained 15 bases not matched to a gene. Per germline, CDR1 SGHTA and CDR2 FQGNSA. The CDR3 is 17 amino acids. The CDR3: CASSLWWTSTSGITQYF. CDR3 in DNA: TGTGCCAGCAGCTTATGGTGGACATCTACTAGCGGAATTACGCAGTATTTT. The entire variable domain, with the rest obtained from reference TRBV7-2 and TRBJ2-3, is as follows: GAGVSQSPSNKVTEKGKDVELRCDPISGHTALYWYRQSLGQGLEFLIYFQGNSAPDKSGLPSDRFSAERTGGSVSTLTIQRTQQEDSAVYLCASSLWWTSTSGITQYFGPGTRLTVL.

This clone was observed a handful of times. The chain joins TRBV23-1 to TRBJ2-5, with 7 bases aligning to TRBD1. TRBV23-1 is given ORF status, its function remaining uncertain. The junction had 11 bases not matched to a gene; V was cut back by 1 base and J by 6 bases. The CDR3 runs 16 residues. CDR3 nucleotides: TGCGCCAGCAGTCAATGCGACGACAGGGTAACAAAGACCCAGTACTTC. It codes for CASSQCDDRVTKTQYF.

This rearrangement joins TRBV5-1 to TRBJ2-4, with TRBD2 matching over 8 bases. Trimming cost V 2 bases and J 0 bases; bases outside gene matches: 13. The CDR3 sequence is 19 residues long. In germline, CDR1 is SGHRS, CDR2 YFSETQ. Here the CDR3 reads CASSFGLPLSGIAKNIQYF. CDR3 bases: TGCGCCAGCAGCTTTGGCCTCCCCCTTAGCGGGATAGCCAAAAACATTCAGTACTTC.